These 16 T cell receptor beta chains were all obtained from the same sample, sequenced in a study of blood T cell repertoires in COVID-19 (dated by TCRdb to the early 2020s). Libraries were made using the immunoSEQ multiplex PCR assay. In TCRdb, the immuneACCESS table is reduced to in-frame sequences with V and J assigned. These tables do not hold every clone; where another copy was compared, an unresolved V gene accounts for under half, and the others remain unexplained. For this sample the table gives a few hundred thousand clones, of which around 84% were detected only once. The ten largest clones add up to roughly 1.4% of the sample. Sequenced: peripheral blood. The receptors were sampled from a woman aged 40-49 years who had recovered from COVID-19.

The chain has TRBV6-5 and TRBJ1-1; D is unclear. Per the germline V gene, CDR1 is MNHEY and CDR2 is SVGAGI. With 1 base removed from V and 3 bases from J, the gap between germline ends came to 6 bases. The CDR3 extends over 13 amino acids. The DNA of the CDR3 is TGTGCCAGCAGTTACTTAAGCGACACTGAAGCTTTCTTT. Residues: CASSYLSDTEAFF.

Only one count was recorded for this clone. The chain combines TRBV28 with TRBJ2-7, with no clear D. Trimming shortened V by 1 base and J by 4 bases, and 8 bases separated the two germline ends. This CDR3 contains 13 residues. The germline V gene encodes CDR1 MDHEN and CDR2 SYDVKM. CDR3 protein: CASSLSELYEQYF. CDR3 DNA: TGTGCCAGCAGTTTATCCGAGCTATACGAGCAGTACTTC.

V gene TRBV9 combines with J gene TRBJ2-3; perhaps TRBD2 as D (6 bases). From germline, CDR1 is SGDLS and CDR2 YYNGEE. The CDR3 runs 15 residues. The germline V and J ends were trimmed by 5 bases and 1 base, with 14 bases remaining between them. CDR3 protein: CASSHRGSGTDTQYF. CDR3 DNA: TGTGCCAGCAGTCACCGGGGGTCGGGCACAGATACGCAGTATTTT.

The sample holds one count of this clone. The V gene is TRBV3-1 (or the pseudogene TRBV3-2), the J gene TRBJ2-5; a possible D gene is TRBD1 (6 bases). The CDR3 sequence is 13 residues long. V was shortened by 0 bases and J by 4 bases, with 6 bases between the two germline ends. Per germline, CDR1 LGHDT and CDR2 YNNKEL (reference sequence). This CDR3 reads CASSQEGGETQYF. The CDR3 nucleotides read TGTGCCAGCAGCCAAGAAGGGGGAGAGACCCAGTACTTC.

The chain couples TRBV5-5 to TRBJ1-1; D ambiguous. This CDR3 has 14 amino acids. Germline V gene data show CDR1 as SGHKS and CDR2 as YYEKEE (reference sequence). The V end was cut by 5 bases, the J end by 0 bases, with 11 bases between. CDR3 residues: CASRPGLMNTEAFF. CDR3 nucleotide sequence: TGTGCCAGCAGACCGGGGTTAATGAACACTGAAGCTTTCTTT. Full variable domain (missing parts from reference TRBV5-5 and TRBJ1-1): DAGVTQSPTHLIKTRGQQVTLRCSPISGHKSVSWYQQVLGQGPQFIFQYYEKEERGRGNFPDRFSARQFPNYSSELNVNALLLGDSALYLCASRPGLMNTEAFFGQGTRLTVV.

This clone was recorded only once. The same CDR3 also results from other DNA sequences found in this sample. The rearrangement links TRBV9 to TRBJ2-3; 7 nucleotides agree with TRBD2. Unmatched junction bases numbered 3, after V lost 2 bases and J lost 0 bases. The V gene's germline CDR1 is SGDLS and CDR2 YYNGEE. There are 15 residues in the CDR3. CDR3 sequence (DNA): TGTGCCAGCAGCGTCAGCGGGACCAGCACAGATACGCAGTATTTT. Protein product: CASSVSGTSTDTQYF.

This chain joins TRBV6-2 or TRBV6-3 and TRBJ1-5, with no clear D. V was pared by 6 bases and J by 0 bases, with 21 bases between. The CDR3 is 18 amino acids. The germline V gene has CDR1 MNHEY and CDR2 SVGEGT. The CDR3 coding sequence is TGTGCCAGCAGCCCCCTGAGGGCGATAAGTCTTAGCAATCAGCCCCAGCATTTT. Its translation: CASSPLRAISLSNQPQHF.

The rearrangement uses TRBV28 and TRBJ2-2, with 12 bases aligning to TRBD1. The V segment lost 5 bases and the J segment 4 bases; nucleotides outside the gene matches: 20. The CDR3 is made up of 21 amino acids. CDR1 and CDR2 (germline): MDHEN, SYDVKM. Here the CDR3 reads CASSPYRQASGTGGFTGELFF. The CDR3 DNA is TGTGCCAGCAGTCCCTACAGACAAGCCTCCGGGACAGGGGGCTTCACCGGGGAGCTGTTTTTT.

The chain is built from TRBV25-1 and TRBJ2-2; 9 bases match TRBD1. J was trimmed by 3 bases and V by 7 bases; bases with no gene match: 6. The CDR3 contains 15 residues. Germline values: CDR1 MGHDK, CDR2 SYGVNS. The CDR3 sequence is CASKGQGWHTGELFF. The CDR3 coding sequence is TGTGCCAGCAAGGGACAGGGTTGGCACACCGGGGAGCTGTTTTTT.

The rearrangement links TRBV5-1 to TRBJ2-1; tentatively, D is TRBD1 (6 bases). The V end lost 3 bases, the J end lost 4 bases, and 11 bases lay between the germline ends. The CDR3 spans 14 residues. Germline V gene lookup returns CDR1 SGHRS and CDR2 YFSETQ. Here the CDR3 reads CASSYLTGYNEQFF. The CDR3 nucleotides are TGCGCCAGCAGCTATTTAACAGGGTACAATGAGCAGTTCTTC.

The V gene is TRBV6-5, the J gene TRBJ1-1; TRBD1 aligns across 9 bases. After removal of 6 bases from V and 1 base from J, the junction contained 3 bases not matched to a gene. This CDR3 comprises 14 residues. CDR1 and CDR2 (germline): MNHEY, SVGAGI. The CDR3 DNA reads TGTGCCAGCAGCGTGGGACAGGGGAACACTGAAGCTTTCTTT. It is translated as CASSVGQGNTEAFF.

The rearrangement links TRBV6-1 to TRBJ1-2, with 7 bases fitting TRBD1. Trimming took 2 bases from V and 5 from J; bases not matched to a gene: 11. This CDR3 has 16 residues. The germline V gene encodes CDR1 MNHNS and CDR2 SASEGT. The DNA of the CDR3 is TGTGCCAGCAGTGAAAATACTTTTGGGACAGCATATGGCTACACCTTC. Amino acid sequence: CASSENTFGTAYGYTF.

Here the CDR3 DNA reads TGTGCCAGCAGCTTGCCCGGGGAGTCCTCCTACGAGCAGTACTTC. This codes for CASSLPGESSYEQYF. The chain is built from TRBV5-6 and TRBJ2-7, with D maybe TRBD2 (5 bases). V lost 1 base and J 0 bases, leaving 11 bases between the germline ends. Germline CDR1 and CDR2: SGHDT and YYEEEE. The CDR3 has 15 residues.

The table lists this clone with a count of one. CDR3 nucleotides: TGCAGCGTTGTAAGAGGGACGAACACCGGGGAGCTGTTTTTT. Translating it yields CSVVRGTNTGELFF. This rearrangement joins TRBV29-1 to TRBJ2-2; D is perhaps TRBD2 (5 bases). CDR3 length: 14 residues. Deletions cut 4 bases from V and 0 bases from J, with 9 bases between. CDR1 and CDR2 from the germline V gene are SQVTM and ANQGSEA.

The chain links TRBV5-1 to TRBJ2-3; D remains ambiguous. The germline CDR1 and CDR2 sequences are SGHRS and YFSETQ. Trimming removed 0 bases from V and 6 bases from J, with 11 bases in between. The CDR3 runs 14 residues. The CDR3, as DNA: TGCGCCAGCAGCTTGGTGTCTCAAGCGGATACGCAGTATTTT. Its translation is CASSLVSQADTQYF.

The J gene is TRBJ2-3, the V gene TRBV5-1; D may be TRBD2 (6 bases). From germline, CDR1 is SGHRS and CDR2 YFSETQ. V was cut by 4 bases and J by 1 base, with 10 bases left in between. CDR3 length equals 14 residues. In nucleotides, the CDR3 is TGCGCCAGCAGCCCGGAGGGAGGCACAGATACGCAGTATTTT. It is translated as CASSPEGGTDTQYF.